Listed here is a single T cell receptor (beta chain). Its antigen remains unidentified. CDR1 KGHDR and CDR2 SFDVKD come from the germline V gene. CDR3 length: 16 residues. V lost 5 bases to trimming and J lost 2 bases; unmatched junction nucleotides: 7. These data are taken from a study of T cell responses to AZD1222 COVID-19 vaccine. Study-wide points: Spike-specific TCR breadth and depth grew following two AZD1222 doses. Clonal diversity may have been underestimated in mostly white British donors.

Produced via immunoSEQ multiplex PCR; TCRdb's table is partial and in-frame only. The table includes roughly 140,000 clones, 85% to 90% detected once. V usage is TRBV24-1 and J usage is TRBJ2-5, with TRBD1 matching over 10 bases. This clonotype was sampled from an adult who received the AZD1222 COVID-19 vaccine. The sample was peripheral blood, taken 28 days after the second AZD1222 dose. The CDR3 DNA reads TGTGCCACCAGTGGTCGGACAGGGGGATTACAAGAGACCCAGTACTTC. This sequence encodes CATSGRTGGLQETQYF.